This T cell receptor (beta chain) was sequenced in a study of cytomegalovirus exposure and HLA in healthy donors. Study-wide points: A previous analysis found most TCR beta V segments productive roughly 87% or roughly 30% of the time. Researchers reportedly found TCR beta sequences accurately predicted most subjects' HLA-A and HLA-B alleles. According to a later analysis, most TCR beta chains associated with CMV appeared HLA-restricted.

To note about this clone: Its antigen is unknown.

The study ran its PCR with 60 Vbeta and 13 Jbeta primers. Some clones are missing from TCRdb's copy, which holds only in-frame ones; the method was immunoSEQ multiplex PCR. The repertoire consists of 100,000 to 150,000 clones, with around 80% occurring once and the leading ten covering over 1.2%. The CDR3 contains 16 residues. The origin of this receptor is a female donor in good health and CMV-seronegative. The rearrangement links TRBV12-1 to TRBJ2-7; the listed D gene, TRBD2, was not tested against the DNA. TRBV12-1 is recorded as a pseudogene. Material: PBMCs. The CDR3 protein is CASSPPTSGRSYEQYF. As DNA, the CDR3 is TGTGCCAGCAGCCCCCCCACTAGCGGGAGATCCTACGAGCAGTACTTC.